This T cell receptor beta chain was recorded in a study of radiotherapy plus CTLA-4 blockade in lung cancer. Study information: Disease control was present in around a third of patients, and objective responses in about 19%.

Clones were sequenced by immunoSEQ multiplex PCR, and TCRdb holds only the in-frame ones, with some missing. The sample lists approximately 52,000 clones, 60% to 80% occurring once. In its sample, this clone was seen a few times. Its antigen is currently unknown. Study observations and caveats: Clones of tumor-derived TCRs expanded in blood after radiotherapy plus ipilimumab.

The germline V gene encodes CDR1 SGHTA and CDR2 FQGTGA. V was clipped by 4 bases and J by 6 bases, with 13 bases between them. This CDR3 comprises 13 residues. The V gene is TRBV7-3, the J gene TRBJ2-7, with D possibly TRBD1 on 6 matching bases. The clonotype was recovered from a human donor with non-small cell lung cancer whose response to radiotherapy plus ipilimumab could not be evaluated. The sample here was peripheral blood, taken from a patient treated with radiotherapy plus ipilimumab. Written as DNA, the CDR3 is TGTGCCAGCAGCTCGTTAACAGGGACCGAGCAGTACTTC. Residues: CASSSLTGTEQYF.